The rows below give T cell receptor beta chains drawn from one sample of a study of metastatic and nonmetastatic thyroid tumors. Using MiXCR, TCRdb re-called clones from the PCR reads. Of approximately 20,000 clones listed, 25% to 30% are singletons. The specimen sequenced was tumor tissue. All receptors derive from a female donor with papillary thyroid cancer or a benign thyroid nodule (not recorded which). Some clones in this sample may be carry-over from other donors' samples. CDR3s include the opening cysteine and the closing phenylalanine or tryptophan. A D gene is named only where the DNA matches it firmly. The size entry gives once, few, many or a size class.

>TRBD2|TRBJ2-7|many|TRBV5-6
TGTGCCAGCAGTACTGGACTAGCGGGAGGTAGCGAGCAGTACTTC
CASSTGLAGGSEQYF
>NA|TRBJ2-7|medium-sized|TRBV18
TGTGCCAGCTCACCTCGGGGGCGGGACGAGCAGTACTTC
CASSPRGRDEQYF
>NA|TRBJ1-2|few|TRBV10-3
TGTGCCATCGAGGGGGGCGGGGGTGTCGGCGGCTACACCTTC
CAIEGGGGVGGYTF